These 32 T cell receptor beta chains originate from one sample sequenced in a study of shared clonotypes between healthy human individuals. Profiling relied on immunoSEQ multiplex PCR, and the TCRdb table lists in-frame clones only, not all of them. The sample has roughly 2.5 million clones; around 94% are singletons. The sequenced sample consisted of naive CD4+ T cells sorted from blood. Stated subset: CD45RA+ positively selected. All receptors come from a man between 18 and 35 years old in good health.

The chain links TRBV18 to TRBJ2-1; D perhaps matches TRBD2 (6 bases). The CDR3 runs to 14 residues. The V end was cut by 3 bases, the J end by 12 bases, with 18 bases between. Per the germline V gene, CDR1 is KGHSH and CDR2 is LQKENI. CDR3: CASSPGGGLRGQFF. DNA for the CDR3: TGTGCCAGCTCACCGGGAGGTGGTCTGAGAGGGCAGTTCTTC.

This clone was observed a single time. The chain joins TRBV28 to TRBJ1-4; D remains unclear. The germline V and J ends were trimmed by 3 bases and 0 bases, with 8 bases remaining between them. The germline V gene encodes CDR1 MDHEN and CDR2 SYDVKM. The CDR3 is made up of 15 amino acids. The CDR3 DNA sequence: TGTGCCAGCAGTTTTTACAGTGCAACTAATGAAAAACTGTTTTTT. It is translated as CASSFYSATNEKLFF.

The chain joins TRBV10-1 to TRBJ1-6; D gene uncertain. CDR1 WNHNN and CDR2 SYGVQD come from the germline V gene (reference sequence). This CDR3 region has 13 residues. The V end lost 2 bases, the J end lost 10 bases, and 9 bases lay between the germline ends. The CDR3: CASSEQLSSPLHF. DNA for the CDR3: TGCGCCAGCAGTGAGCAGCTTAGCTCACCCCTCCACTTT.

CDR3 DNA sequence: TGTGCCAGCAGTGAAGCAGGGACAGTGGGGGTGGGTAGGGAGCTGTTTTTT. Amino acids: CASSEAGTVGVGRELFF. The chain joins TRBV25-1 to TRBJ2-2, with TRBD1 identical over 7 bases. CDR3 size: 17 residues. Germline V CDR1 and CDR2: MGHDK, SYGVNS. V shed 2 bases and J 9 bases; nucleotides not matched to a gene: 15.

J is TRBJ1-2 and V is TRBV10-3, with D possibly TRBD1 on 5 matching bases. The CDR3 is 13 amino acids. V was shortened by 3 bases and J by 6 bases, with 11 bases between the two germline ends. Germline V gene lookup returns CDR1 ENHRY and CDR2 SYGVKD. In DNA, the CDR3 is TGTGCCATCAGTGATTGGGGCGGGGATGGCTACACCTTC. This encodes CAISDWGGDGYTF.

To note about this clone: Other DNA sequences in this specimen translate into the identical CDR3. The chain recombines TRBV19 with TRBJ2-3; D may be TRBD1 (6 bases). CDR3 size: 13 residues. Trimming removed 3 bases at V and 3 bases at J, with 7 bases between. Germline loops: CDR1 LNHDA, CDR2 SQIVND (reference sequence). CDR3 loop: CASSITGTDTQYF. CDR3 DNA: TGTGCCAGTAGTATTACAGGGACAGATACGCAGTATTTT.

CDR3 in DNA: TGTGCCAGCAGCCCGGGACAGGGGAGGAACACTGAAGCTTTCTTT. Translation gives CASSPGQGRNTEAFF. The J gene is TRBJ1-1, the V gene TRBV5-4; 10 bases match TRBD1. V trimming: 4 bases; J trimming: 1 base; junction bases outside the gene matches: 4. CDR1 and CDR2 (germline): SGHNT, YYREEE (reference sequence). There are 15 residues in the CDR3.

The CDR3 DNA follows: TGTGCCAGCAGCCGTACATCCACAGGGCACTATGGCTACACCTTC. Translating gives CASSRTSTGHYGYTF. This rearrangement joins TRBV27 to TRBJ1-2; possibly TRBD1 for D (6 bases). Trimming left V 6 bases short and J 3 bases short, with 17 bases between. The CDR3 is 15 residues long. Germline V gene lookup returns CDR1 MNHEY and CDR2 SMNVEV (reference sequence).

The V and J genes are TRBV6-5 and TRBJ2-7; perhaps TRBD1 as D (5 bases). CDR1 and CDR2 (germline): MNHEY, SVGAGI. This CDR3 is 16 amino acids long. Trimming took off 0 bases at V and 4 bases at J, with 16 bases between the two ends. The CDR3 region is CASSYSLGQGRYEQYF. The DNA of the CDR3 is TGTGCCAGCAGTTACTCGCTGGGGCAGGGTCGTTACGAGCAGTACTTC.

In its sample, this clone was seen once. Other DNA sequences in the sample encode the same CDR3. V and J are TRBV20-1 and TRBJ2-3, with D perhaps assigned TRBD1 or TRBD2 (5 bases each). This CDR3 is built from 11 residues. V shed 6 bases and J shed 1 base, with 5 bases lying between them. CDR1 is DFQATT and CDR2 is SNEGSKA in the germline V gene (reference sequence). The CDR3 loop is CSAGGTDTQYF. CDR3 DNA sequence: TGCAGTGCGGGGGGCACAGATACGCAGTATTTT.

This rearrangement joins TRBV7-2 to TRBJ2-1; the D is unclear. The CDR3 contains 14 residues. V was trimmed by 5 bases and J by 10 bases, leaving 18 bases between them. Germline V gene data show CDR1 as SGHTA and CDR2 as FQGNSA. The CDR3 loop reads CASSLGPSANEQFF. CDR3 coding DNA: TGTGCCAGCAGCCTCGGTCCAAGCGCCAACGAGCAGTTCTTC.

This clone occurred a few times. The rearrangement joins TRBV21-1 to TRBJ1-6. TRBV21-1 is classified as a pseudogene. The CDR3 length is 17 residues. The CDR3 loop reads CASSNGGRCSYNSPLHF. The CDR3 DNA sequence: TGTGCCAGCAGCAATGGGGGGAGGTGCTCCTATAATTCACCCCTCCACTTT.

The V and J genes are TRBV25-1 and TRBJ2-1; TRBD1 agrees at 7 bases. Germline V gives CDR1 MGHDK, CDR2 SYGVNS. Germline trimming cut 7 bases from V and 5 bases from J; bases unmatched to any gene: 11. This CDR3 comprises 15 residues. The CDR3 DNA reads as TGTGCCAGCACTCTGACAGGGAAGGCCGACAATGAGCAGTTCTTC. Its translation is CASTLTGKADNEQFF. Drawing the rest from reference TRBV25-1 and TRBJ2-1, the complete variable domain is EADIYQTPRYLVIGTGKKITLECSQTMGHDKMYWYQQDPGMELHLIHYSYGVNSTEKGDLSSESTVSRIRTEHFPLTLESARPSHTSQYLCASTLTGKADNEQFFGPGTRLTVL.

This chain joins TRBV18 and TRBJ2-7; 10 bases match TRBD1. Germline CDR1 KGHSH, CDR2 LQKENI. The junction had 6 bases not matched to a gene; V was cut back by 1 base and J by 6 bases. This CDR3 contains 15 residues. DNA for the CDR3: TGTGCCAGCTCACCACTCGGGACAGGGGAATCCGAGCAGTACTTC. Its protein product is CASSPLGTGESEQYF.

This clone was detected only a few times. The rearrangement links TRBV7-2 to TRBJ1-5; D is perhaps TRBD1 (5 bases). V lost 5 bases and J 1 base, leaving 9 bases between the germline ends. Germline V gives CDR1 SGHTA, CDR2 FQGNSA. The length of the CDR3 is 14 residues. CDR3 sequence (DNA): TGTGCCAGCAGCCGAGACAGAAGCAATCAGCCCCAGCATTTT. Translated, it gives CASSRDRSNQPQHF.

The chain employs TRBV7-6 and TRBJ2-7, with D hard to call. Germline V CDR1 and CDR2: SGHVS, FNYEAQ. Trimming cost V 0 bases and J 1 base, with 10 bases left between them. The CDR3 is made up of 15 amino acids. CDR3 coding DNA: TGTGCCAGCAGCTTAGCCGGAGACCTATCCTACGAGCAGTACTTC. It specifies CASSLAGDLSYEQYF.

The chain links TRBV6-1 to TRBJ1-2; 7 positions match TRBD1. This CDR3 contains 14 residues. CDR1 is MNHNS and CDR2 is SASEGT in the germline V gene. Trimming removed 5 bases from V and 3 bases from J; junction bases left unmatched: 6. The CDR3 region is CASSSMGQYYGYTF. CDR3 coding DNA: TGTGCCAGCAGTTCCATGGGACAGTACTATGGCTACACCTTC.

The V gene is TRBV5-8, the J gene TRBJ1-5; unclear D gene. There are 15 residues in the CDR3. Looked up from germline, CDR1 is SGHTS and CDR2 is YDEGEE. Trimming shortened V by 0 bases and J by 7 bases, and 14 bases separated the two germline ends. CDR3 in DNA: TGTGCCAGCAGCTTGGGCGGTCGGACTCGGCAGCCCCAGCATTTT. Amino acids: CASSLGGRTRQPQHF.

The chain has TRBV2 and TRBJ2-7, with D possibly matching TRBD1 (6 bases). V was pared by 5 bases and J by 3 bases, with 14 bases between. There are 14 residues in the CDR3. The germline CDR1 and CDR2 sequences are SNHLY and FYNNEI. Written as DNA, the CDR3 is TGTGCCAGCAGTCTAGGGGGACAACTCTACGAGCAGTACTTC. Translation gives CASSLGGQLYEQYF. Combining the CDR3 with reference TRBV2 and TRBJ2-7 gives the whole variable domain EPEVTQTPSHQVTQMGQEVILRCVPISNHLYFYWYRQILGQKVEFLVSFYNNEISEKSEIFDDQFSVERPDGSNFTLKIRSTKLEDSAMYFCASSLGGQLYEQYFGPGTRLTVT.

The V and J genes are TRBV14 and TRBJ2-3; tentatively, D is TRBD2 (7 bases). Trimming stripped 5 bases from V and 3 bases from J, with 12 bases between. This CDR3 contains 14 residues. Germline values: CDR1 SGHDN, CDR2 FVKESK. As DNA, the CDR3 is TGTGCCAGCAGCAAGGGGGGGGCTACAGATACGCAGTATTTT. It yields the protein CASSKGGATDTQYF.

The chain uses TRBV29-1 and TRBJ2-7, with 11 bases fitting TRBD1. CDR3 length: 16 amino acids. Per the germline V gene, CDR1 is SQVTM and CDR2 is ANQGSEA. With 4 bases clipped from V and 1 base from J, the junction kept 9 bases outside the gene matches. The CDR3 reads CSVVRGRDRGSYEQYF. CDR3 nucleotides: TGCAGCGTTGTACGAGGCCGGGACAGGGGGTCCTACGAGCAGTACTTC.

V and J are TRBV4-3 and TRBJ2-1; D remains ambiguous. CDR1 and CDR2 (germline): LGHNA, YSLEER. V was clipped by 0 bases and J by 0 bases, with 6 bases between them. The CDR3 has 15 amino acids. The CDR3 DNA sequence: TGCGCCAGCAGCCAAGATCCCAGCTCCTACAATGAGCAGTTCTTC. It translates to CASSQDPSSYNEQFF.

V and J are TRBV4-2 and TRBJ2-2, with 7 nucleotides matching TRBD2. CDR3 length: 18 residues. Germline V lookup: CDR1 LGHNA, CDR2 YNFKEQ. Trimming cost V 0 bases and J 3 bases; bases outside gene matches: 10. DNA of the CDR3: TGTGCCAGCAGCCAAGATTCCGGGGCGGGAGCGGACACCGGGGAGCTGTTTTTT. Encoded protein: CASSQDSGAGADTGELFF.

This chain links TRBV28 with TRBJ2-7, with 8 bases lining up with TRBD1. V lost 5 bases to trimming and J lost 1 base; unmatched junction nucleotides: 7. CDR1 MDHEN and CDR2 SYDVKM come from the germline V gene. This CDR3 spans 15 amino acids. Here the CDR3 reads CASSDRGLGSYEQYF. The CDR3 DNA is TGTGCCAGCAGTGACAGGGGACTCGGGTCCTACGAGCAGTACTTC.

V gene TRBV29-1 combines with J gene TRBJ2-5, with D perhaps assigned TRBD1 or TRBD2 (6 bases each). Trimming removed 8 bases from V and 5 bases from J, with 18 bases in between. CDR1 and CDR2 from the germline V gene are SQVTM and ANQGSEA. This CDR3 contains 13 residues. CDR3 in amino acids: CSTRKGGLETQYF. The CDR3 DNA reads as TGCAGCACCCGCAAGGGGGGCTTGGAGACCCAGTACTTC.

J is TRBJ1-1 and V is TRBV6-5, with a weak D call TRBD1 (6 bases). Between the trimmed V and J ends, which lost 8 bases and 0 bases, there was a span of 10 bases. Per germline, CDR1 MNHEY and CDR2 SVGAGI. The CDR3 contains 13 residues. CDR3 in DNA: TGTGCCAGCCGGGGGCGACTGAACACTGAAGCTTTCTTT. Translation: CASRGRLNTEAFF.

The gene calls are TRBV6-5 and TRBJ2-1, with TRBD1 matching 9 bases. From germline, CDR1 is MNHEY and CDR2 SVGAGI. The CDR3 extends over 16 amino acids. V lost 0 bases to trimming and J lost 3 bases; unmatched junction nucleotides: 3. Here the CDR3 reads CASSYSPGQGYNEQFF. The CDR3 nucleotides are TGTGCCAGCAGTTACTCGCCGGGACAGGGCTACAATGAGCAGTTCTTC.

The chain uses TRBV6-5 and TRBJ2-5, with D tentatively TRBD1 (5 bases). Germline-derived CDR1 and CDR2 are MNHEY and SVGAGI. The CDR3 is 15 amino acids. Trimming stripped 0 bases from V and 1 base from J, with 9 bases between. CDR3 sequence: CASSYSTVSQETQYF. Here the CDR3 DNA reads TGTGCCAGCAGTTACTCGACAGTGAGCCAAGAGACCCAGTACTTC.

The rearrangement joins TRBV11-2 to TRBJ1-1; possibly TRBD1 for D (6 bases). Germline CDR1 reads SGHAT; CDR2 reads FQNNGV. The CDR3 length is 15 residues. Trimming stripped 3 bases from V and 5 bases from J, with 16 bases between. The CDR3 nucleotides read TGTGCCAGCAGCTTTGTACAGGGCGAGGGGACTGAAGCTTTCTTT. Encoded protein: CASSFVQGEGTEAFF.

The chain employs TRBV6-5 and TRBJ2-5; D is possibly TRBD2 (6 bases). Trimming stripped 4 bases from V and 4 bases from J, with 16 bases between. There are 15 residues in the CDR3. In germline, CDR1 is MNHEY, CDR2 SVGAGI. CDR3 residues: CASSSSSAARETQYF. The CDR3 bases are TGTGCCAGCAGTTCCTCTAGCGCCGCCAGAGAGACCCAGTACTTC.

Written as DNA, the CDR3 is TGTGCCAGCAGTTCCAGAATGAACACTGAAGCTTTCTTT. Translation: CASSSRMNTEAFF. The rearrangement joins TRBV6-5 to TRBJ1-1, with D unresolved. V gave up 4 bases and J gave up 0 bases, with 6 bases separating them. CDR1 MNHEY and CDR2 SVGAGI come from the germline V gene. The CDR3 length is 13 residues.

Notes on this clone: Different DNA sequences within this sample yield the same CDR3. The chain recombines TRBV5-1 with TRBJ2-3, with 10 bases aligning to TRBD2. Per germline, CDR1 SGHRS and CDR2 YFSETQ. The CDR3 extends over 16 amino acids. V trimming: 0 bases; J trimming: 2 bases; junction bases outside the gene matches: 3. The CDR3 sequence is CASSLVAGGHTDTQYF. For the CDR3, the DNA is TGCGCCAGCAGCTTGGTAGCGGGAGGACACACAGATACGCAGTATTTT.